The T cell receptor beta chain described here comes from a study of vaccination and CD4 T cells after COVID-19. Specified treatment: roughly nine-day PBMC culture with coronavirus spike peptide pools or control peptides (ViraFEST assay). Gathering of the CD4+ T cells, from the unexposed donor, took place before the COVID-19 pandemic (2011-2018). Per well, a few million PBMCs were cultured in the presence of about 10 IU/ml IL-2 and 9 to 10 ug/ml peptide pools. Worth noting for this clonotype: Its target is unknown. The junction departs from the called germline gene at one end, perhaps through a read error.

Germline-derived CDR1 and CDR2 are SGHTA and FQGNSA. This CDR3 comprises 14 residues. Cultured CD4+ T cell DNA underwent sequencing with the Oncomine TCR Beta short-read assay. Each CDR3 protein is one row after TCRdb ran MiXCR on the PCR reads. The sample contains several thousand distinct CDR3 sequences, 25% to 30% of which appear only once. V gene TRBV7-2 combines with J gene TRBJ2-7; possibly TRBD1 for D (6 bases). Material for sequencing was CD4+ T cells from blood, cultured in vitro. The receptor was derived from a human donor in good health. The CDR3 is CASGLVRGIYEQYF. In DNA, the CDR3 is TGTGCCAGCGGCTTAGTCAGGGGAATCTACGAGCAGTACTTC.